One sample yielded the 14 T cell receptor beta chains listed below, sequenced in a study of blood T cell repertoires in COVID-19. This table comes from immunoSEQ multiplex PCR, and its TCRdb copy is limited to in-frame clones, with some not included. The repertoire holds some 150,000 clones, with just under 85% as singletons. The specimen was PBMCs or T cells enriched from blood (not recorded which). The receptors here all came from a middle-aged woman who had recovered from COVID-19.

The chain has TRBV7-6 and TRBJ2-1, with TRBD2 matching 7 bases. CDR3 size: 17 residues. The germline gives CDR1 SGHVS, CDR2 FNYEAQ. V lost 5 bases to trimming and J lost 2 bases; unmatched junction nucleotides: 12. CDR3 coding DNA: TGTGCCAGCAGCCCGCTTCGGGGTGGGAGGGCCTACAATGAGCAGTTCTTC. Translation: CASSPLRGGRAYNEQFF.

The chain has TRBV18 and TRBJ1-4, with a weak D call TRBD1 (5 bases). Germline V gene lookup returns CDR1 KGHSH and CDR2 LQKENI. This CDR3 is built from 15 residues. The V end was cut by 2 bases, the J end by 10 bases, with 17 bases between. CDR3 residues: CASSPFGQGGGKLFF. The CDR3 nucleotides read TGTGCCAGCTCACCATTTGGGCAGGGCGGGGGAAAACTGTTTTTT.

This chain uses TRBV2 with TRBJ1-4; tentative D call: TRBD1 (5 bases). The CDR3 sequence is 18 residues long. V lost 6 bases and J 2 bases, leaving 22 bases between the germline ends. Germline V CDR1 and CDR2: SNHLY, FYNNEI. For the CDR3, the DNA is TGTGCCAGCAGACCCTTTTCAGGGATGTCAGGGACTAATGAAAAACTGTTTTTT. It is translated as CASRPFSGMSGTNEKLFF.

A few counts support this clone. The genes are TRBV10-3 and TRBJ1-2, with TRBD1 matching over 7 bases. CDR1 is ENHRY, CDR2 SYGVKD, per germline. V was clipped by 8 bases and J by 4 bases; unmatched bases: 13. The CDR3 is 15 residues long. CDR3 loop: CAISLQGLGSYGYTF. In DNA form, the CDR3 reads TGTGCCATCTCCTTACAGGGGTTGGGTTCCTATGGCTACACCTTC.

The chain uses TRBV29-1 and TRBJ2-1; D remains unclear. Germline-derived CDR1 and CDR2 are SQVTM and ANQGSEA. The CDR3 covers 17 residues. The V and J ends lost 1 base and 0 bases respectively, with 16 bases between them. The CDR3, as DNA: TGCAGCGTTGAAGTTCCAAAAAGACACTCCTCCTACAATGAGCAGTTCTTC. It translates to CSVEVPKRHSSYNEQFF.

The J gene is TRBJ2-5, the V gene TRBV5-6; D gene ambiguous. The germline V and J ends were trimmed by 2 bases and 4 bases, with 9 bases remaining between them. Germline CDR1 reads SGHDT; CDR2 reads YYEEEE. CDR3 size: 13 residues. CDR3 protein: CASSFGQLETQYF. In DNA, the CDR3 is TGTGCCAGCAGCTTTGGGCAGTTAGAGACCCAGTACTTC.

The gene calls are TRBV12-5 and TRBJ2-1, with 9 bases fitting TRBD2. V shed 1 base, J shed 5 bases, and the junction held 9 bases outside the gene matches. The CDR3 loop spans 17 amino acids. Germline lookup yields CDR1 LGHNT and CDR2 FRNRAP. The DNA for the CDR3 is TGTGCTAGTGGTTTGGCCCGATTAGCGGGGGTAGACAATGAGCAGTTCTTC. It codes for CASGLARLAGVDNEQFF.

The chain recombines TRBV30 with TRBJ1-4, with no clear D. Germline loops: CDR1 GTSNPN, CDR2 SVGIG (reference sequence). This CDR3 region has 13 residues. V was clipped by 1 base and J by 6 bases, with 9 bases between them. The CDR3 DNA reads TGTGCCTGGAGTGACTACGGGGATGAAAAACTGTTTTTT. Translated, it gives CAWSDYGDEKLFF.

The chain carries TRBV7-2 and TRBJ1-5; TRBD1 aligns across 10 bases. Germline V gene data show CDR1 as SGHTA and CDR2 as FQGNSA. Losses at the gene ends were 2 bases for V and 6 bases for J; bases not matched to a gene: 16. The CDR3 contains 19 residues. The CDR3 is CASSLTPPGTTGGGQPQHF. The CDR3 nucleotides read TGTGCCAGCAGCTTAACCCCGCCCGGTACGACAGGGGGCGGTCAGCCCCAGCATTTT.

The chain's CDR3 is CASSIQGARADIQYF. CDR3 nucleotide sequence: TGTGCCAGTAGTATCCAGGGGGCCCGGGCGGACATTCAGTACTTC. The rearrangement joins TRBV19 to TRBJ2-4; 8 bases agree with TRBD1. This CDR3 is 15 amino acids long. Trimming cost V 3 bases and J 8 bases; bases outside gene matches: 9. The germline V gene encodes CDR1 LNHDA and CDR2 SQIVND (reference sequence).

This chain connects TRBV6-6 to TRBJ2-7; weak D call: TRBD1 (6 bases). In germline, CDR1 is MNHNY, CDR2 SVGAGI (reference sequence). The CDR3 is made up of 15 amino acids. Trimming removed 1 base at V and 0 bases at J, with 10 bases between. CDR3 DNA: TGTGCCAGCAGTTACTTAGGGGGTAACTCCTACGAGCAGTACTTC. This encodes CASSYLGGNSYEQYF.

The rearrangement uses TRBV27 and TRBJ1-2; 10 positions agree with TRBD1. The CDR3 covers 13 residues. V shed 10 bases, J shed 4 bases, and the junction held 6 bases outside the gene matches. Germline V lookup: CDR1 MNHEY, CDR2 SMNVEV (reference sequence). CDR3: CATAGQGGYGYTF. The CDR3, as DNA: TGTGCCACCGCCGGACAGGGGGGCTATGGCTACACCTTC.

The J gene is TRBJ2-5, the V gene TRBV27; the D gene is possibly TRBD1 (5 bases). This CDR3 is 15 amino acids long. Trimming pared 3 bases from V and 1 base from J, leaving 12 bases between. Germline V gene lookup returns CDR1 MNHEY and CDR2 SMNVEV (reference sequence). CDR3 bases: TGTGCCAGCAGTTTTCGCACAGGCTTCCAAGAGACCCAGTACTTC. Translation gives CASSFRTGFQETQYF.

The CDR3 reads CASRKTGWDQPQHF. CDR3 sequence (DNA): TGTGCCAGCAGGAAGACAGGGTGGGATCAGCCCCAGCATTTT. The chain combines TRBV2 with TRBJ1-5, with 7 positions matching TRBD1. V shed 6 bases, J shed 5 bases, and the junction held 7 bases outside the gene matches. There are 14 residues in the CDR3. Germline assignment: CDR1 SNHLY and CDR2 FYNNEI.